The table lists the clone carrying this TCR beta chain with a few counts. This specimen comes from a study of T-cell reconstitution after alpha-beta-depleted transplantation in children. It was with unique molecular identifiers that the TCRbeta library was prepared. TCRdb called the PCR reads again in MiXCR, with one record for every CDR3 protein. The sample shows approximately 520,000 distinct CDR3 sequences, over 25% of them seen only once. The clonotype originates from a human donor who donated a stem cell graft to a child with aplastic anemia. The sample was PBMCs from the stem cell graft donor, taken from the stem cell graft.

The CDR3 DNA follows: TGTGCCAGCGAATGGGATTCTGGGGCCAACGTCCTGACTTTC. Its translation is CASEWDSGANVLTF. V is TRBV6-1 and J is TRBJ2-6; D is unclear. Germline V gene lookup returns CDR1 MNHNS and CDR2 SASEGT. Trimming cost V 8 bases and J 1 base, with 9 bases left between them. This CDR3 is 14 amino acids long.